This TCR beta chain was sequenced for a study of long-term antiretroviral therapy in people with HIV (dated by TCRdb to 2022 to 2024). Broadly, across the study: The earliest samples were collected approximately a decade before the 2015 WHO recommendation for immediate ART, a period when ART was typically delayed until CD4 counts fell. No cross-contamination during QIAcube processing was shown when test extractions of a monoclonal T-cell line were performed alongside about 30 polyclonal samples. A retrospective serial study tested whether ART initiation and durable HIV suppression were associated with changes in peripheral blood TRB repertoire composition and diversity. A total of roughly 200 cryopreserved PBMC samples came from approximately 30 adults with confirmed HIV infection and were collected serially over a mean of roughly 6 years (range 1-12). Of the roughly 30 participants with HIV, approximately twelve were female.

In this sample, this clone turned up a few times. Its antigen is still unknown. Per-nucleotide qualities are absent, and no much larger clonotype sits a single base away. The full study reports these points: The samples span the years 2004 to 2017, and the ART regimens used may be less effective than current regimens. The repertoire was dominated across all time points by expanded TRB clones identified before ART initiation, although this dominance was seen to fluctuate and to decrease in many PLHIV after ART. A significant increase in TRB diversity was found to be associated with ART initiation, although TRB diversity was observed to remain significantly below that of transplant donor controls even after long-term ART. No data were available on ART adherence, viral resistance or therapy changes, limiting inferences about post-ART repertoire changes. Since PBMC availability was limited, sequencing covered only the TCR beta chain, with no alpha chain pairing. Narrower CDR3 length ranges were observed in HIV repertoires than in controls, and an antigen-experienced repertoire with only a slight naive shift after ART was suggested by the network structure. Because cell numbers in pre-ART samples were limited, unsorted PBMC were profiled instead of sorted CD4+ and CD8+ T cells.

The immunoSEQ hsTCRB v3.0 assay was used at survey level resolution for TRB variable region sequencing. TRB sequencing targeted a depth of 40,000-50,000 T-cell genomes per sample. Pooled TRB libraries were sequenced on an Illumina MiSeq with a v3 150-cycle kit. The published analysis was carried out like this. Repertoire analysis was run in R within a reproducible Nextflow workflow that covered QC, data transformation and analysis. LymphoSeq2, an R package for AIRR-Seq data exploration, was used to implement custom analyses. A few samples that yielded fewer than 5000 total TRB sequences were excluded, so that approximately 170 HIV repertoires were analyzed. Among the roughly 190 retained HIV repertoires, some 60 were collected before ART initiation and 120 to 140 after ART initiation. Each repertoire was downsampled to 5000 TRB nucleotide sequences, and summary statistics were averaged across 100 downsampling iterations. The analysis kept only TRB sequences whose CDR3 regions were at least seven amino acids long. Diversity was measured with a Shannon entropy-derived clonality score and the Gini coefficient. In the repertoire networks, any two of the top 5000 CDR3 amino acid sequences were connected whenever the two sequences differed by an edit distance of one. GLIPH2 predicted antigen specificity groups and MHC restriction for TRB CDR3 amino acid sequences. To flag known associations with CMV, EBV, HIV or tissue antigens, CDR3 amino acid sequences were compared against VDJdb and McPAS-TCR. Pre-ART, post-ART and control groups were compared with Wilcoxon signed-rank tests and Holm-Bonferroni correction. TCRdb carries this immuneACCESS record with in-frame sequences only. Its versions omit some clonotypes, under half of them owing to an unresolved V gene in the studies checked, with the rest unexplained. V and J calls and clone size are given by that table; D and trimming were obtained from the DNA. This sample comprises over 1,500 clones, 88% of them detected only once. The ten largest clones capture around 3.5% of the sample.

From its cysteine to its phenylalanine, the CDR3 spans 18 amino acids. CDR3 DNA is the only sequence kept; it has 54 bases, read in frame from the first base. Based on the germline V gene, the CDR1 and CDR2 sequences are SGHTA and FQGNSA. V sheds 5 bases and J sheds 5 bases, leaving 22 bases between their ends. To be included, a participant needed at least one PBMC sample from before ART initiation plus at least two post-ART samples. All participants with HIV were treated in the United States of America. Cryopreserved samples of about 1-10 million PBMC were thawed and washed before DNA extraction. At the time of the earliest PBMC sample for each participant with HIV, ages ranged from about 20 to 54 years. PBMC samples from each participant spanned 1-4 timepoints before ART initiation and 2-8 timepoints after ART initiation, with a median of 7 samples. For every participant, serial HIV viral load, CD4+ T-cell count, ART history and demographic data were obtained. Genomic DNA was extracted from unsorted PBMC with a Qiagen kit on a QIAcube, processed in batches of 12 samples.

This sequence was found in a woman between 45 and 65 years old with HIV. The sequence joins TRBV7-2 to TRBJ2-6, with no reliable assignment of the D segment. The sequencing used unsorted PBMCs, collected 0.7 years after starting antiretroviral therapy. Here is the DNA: TGTGCCAGCAGCCGAGCGACGAGACGACAAAGTCGGGCCAACGTCCTGACTTTC. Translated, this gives CASSRATRRQSRANVLTF.